This T cell receptor (beta chain) was obtained from a study of T cell repertoires in cytomegalovirus infection. This CDR3 is built from 15 residues. Looked up from germline, CDR1 is SGHTA and CDR2 is FQGNSA. Deletions cut 5 bases from V and 4 bases from J, with 17 bases between. Broader study findings: Adding up the frequency of public TCR beta families identified people who carried CMV plus the relevant HLA. Within the response measured ex vivo, HLA-C-restricted CMV-specific TCR beta clonotypes were dominant.

With respect to this clonotype: Antigen unknown.

Each CDR3 protein gets one entry after TCRdb re-called the reads with MiXCR. The top ten clones hold 15% to 20% of a sample with roughly 730,000 distinct CDR3 sequences, around 31% of them seen once. The source is a human donor in good health (CMV status not recorded). Some clones in this sample may be carry-over from other donors' samples. The input for sequencing was cultured PBMCs, taken from culture after CMV antigen stimulation. The chain uses TRBV7-2 and TRBJ2-5; tentatively, D is TRBD2 (7 bases). CDR3 residues: CASSPLGGLGETQYF. The CDR3 coding sequence is TGTGCCAGCAGCCCGCTGGGGGGGCTGGGAGAGACCCAGTACTTC.